Here is one T cell receptor beta chain with its context. Its specificity is unknown. This entry belongs to a study of blood T cells in healthy people across ages. Study-wide results and limits: Samples with more naive T cells showed higher observed beta diversity.

CDR1 and CDR2 (germline): SQVTM, ANQGSEA. This CDR3 contains 11 residues. Trimming took off 2 bases at V and 4 bases at J, with 5 bases between the two ends. A J-beta primer mix and a sample-barcoded 5' primer were used in a second PCR of roughly 6 to 11 cycles. Each CDR3 protein is one row after TCRdb ran MiXCR on the 5' RACE reads. The sample comprises just over 800,000 distinct CDR3 sequences, approximately 65% of which are singletons, and 25% to 30% rests with the top ten. Donation came from healthy Caucasian individuals in Russia who were aged 6 to 90. Specimen: blood. This chain connects TRBV29-1 to TRBJ1-2; no reliable D call. This clonotype was obtained from a man aged 25-45 years in good health. The DNA of the CDR3 is TGCAGCGTTGAACAGGCCTATGGCTACACCTTC. Its protein is CSVEQAYGYTF. Supplemented by reference TRBV29-1 and TRBJ1-2, the full variable domain reads SAVISQKPSRDICQRGTSLTIQCQVDSQVTMMFWYRQQPGQSLTLIATANQGSEATYESGFVIDKFPISRPNLTFSTLTVSNMSPEDSSIYLCSVEQAYGYTFGSGTRLTVV.